The 26 T cell receptor beta chains below all came from one sample that was sequenced in a study of T cell responses to AZD1222 COVID-19 vaccine. The table came from immunoSEQ multiplex PCR; TCRdb's copy has only in-frame clones and leaves some out. This sample has under 150,000 clones, with around nine tenths found just once. This material consisted of peripheral blood, taken on day 0 of MenACWY control vaccination. The receptors were gathered from an adult in good health.

The chain recombines TRBV27 with TRBJ2-7; tentatively, D is TRBD2 (6 bases). The CDR3 totals 15 residues. Trimming removed 4 bases from V and 3 bases from J, with 16 bases in between. Germline CDR1 is MNHEY and CDR2 is SMNVEV (reference sequence). The CDR3 DNA reads TGTGCCAGCAGTTCCCGACTAGTTACCGACTACGAGCAGTACTTC. Protein sequence: CASSSRLVTDYEQYF.

The chain carries TRBV11-2 and TRBJ1-2, with D possibly matching TRBD1 (5 bases). The V end lost 0 bases, the J end lost 5 bases, and 13 bases lay between the germline ends. CDR1 is SGHAT, CDR2 FQNNGV, per germline. The CDR3 loop spans 15 amino acids. The CDR3 region is CASSLDVGGMYGYTF. CDR3 sequence (DNA): TGTGCCAGCAGCTTAGATGTGGGGGGAATGTATGGCTACACCTTC.

The rearrangement uses TRBV6-5 and TRBJ2-3; 9 positions agree with TRBD2. After removal of 3 bases from V and 5 bases from J, the junction contained 6 bases not matched to a gene. CDR1 and CDR2 (germline): MNHEY, SVGAGI. This CDR3 is built from 15 residues. The CDR3 DNA follows: TGTGCCAGCAGTTATGACTGGCGGGAGGGAGATACGCAGTATTTT. It is translated as CASSYDWREGDTQYF.

This chain uses TRBV11-3 with TRBJ2-3; maybe TRBD1 (6 bases). The CDR3 runs 15 residues. Germline V gene lookup returns CDR1 SGHNT and CDR2 YENEEA. The V end was cut by 2 bases, the J end by 1 base, with 10 bases between. The CDR3 reads CASSLLGQRTDTQYF. The CDR3 DNA is TGTGCCAGCAGCTTACTTGGACAGCGCACAGATACGCAGTATTTT.

J is TRBJ1-4 and V is TRBV7-9; D perhaps matches TRBD1 (5 bases). CDR1 is SEHNR, CDR2 FQNEAQ, per germline (reference sequence). V was trimmed by 5 bases and J by 6 bases, leaving 19 bases between them. This CDR3 has 16 residues. CDR3 sequence reads: CASSHPMAGLYEKLFF. The CDR3 DNA follows: TGTGCCAGCAGCCATCCAATGGCGGGACTTTATGAAAAACTGTTTTTT.

The chain couples TRBV29-1 to TRBJ2-2; D gene ambiguous. Trimming pared 5 bases from V and 1 base from J, leaving 5 bases between. CDR3 length: 12 amino acids. From germline, CDR1 is SQVTM and CDR2 ANQGSEA. CDR3 in DNA: TGCAGCGTTCTTCTGAACACCGGGGAGCTGTTTTTT. This gives the protein CSVLLNTGELFF.

This clone occurred once. V is TRBV7-9 and J is TRBJ2-5, with D tentatively TRBD1 (6 bases). Germline V gene data show CDR1 as SEHNR and CDR2 as FQNEAQ (reference sequence). Trimming took off 1 base at V and 5 bases at J, with 11 bases between the two ends. CDR3 length equals 14 residues. CDR3 protein: CASSLGGGAETQYF. CDR3 DNA: TGTGCCAGCAGCTTAGGAGGGGGAGCTGAGACCCAGTACTTC.

This clone came up once. This chain joins TRBV7-9 and TRBJ2-1; 9 bases match TRBD2. This CDR3 has 14 amino acids. J gave up 7 bases and V 1 base, and 2 bases lay outside the gene matches. Germline V gene lookup returns CDR1 SEHNR and CDR2 FQNEAQ (reference sequence). The CDR3 nucleotides are TGTGCCAGCAGCTTAGGGCTAGCGGGGAATGAGCAGTTCTTC. This encodes CASSLGLAGNEQFF. Filled out from reference TRBV7-9 and TRBJ2-1, the complete variable domain reads DTGVSQNPRHKITKRGQNVTFRCDPISEHNRLYWYRQTLGQGPEFLTYFQNEAQLEKSRLLSDRFSAERPKGSFSTLEIQRTEQGDSAMYLCASSLGLAGNEQFFGPGTRLTVL.

This sequence joins TRBV11-2 and TRBJ1-1; no clear D. V lost 1 base and J lost 9, with 12 bases in between. Germline values: CDR1 SGHAT, CDR2 FQNNGV. This CDR3 is 13 amino acids long. As DNA, the CDR3 is TGTGCCAGCAGCTTAGTGTCCCCGCCACAAGCTTTCTTT. It yields the protein CASSLVSPPQAFF. The full variable domain, rest sourced from reference TRBV11-2 and TRBJ1-1, is EAGVAQSPRYKIIEKRQSVAFWCNPISGHATLYWYQQILGQGPKLLIQFQNNGVVDDSQLPKDRFSAERLKGVDSTLKIQPAKLEDSAVYLCASSLVSPPQAFFGQGTRLTVV.

This chain connects TRBV4-3 to TRBJ1-1; D is unclear. Germline-derived CDR1 and CDR2 are LGHNA and YSLEER. CDR3 length equals 14 residues. V lost 0 bases to trimming and J lost 4 bases, with 9 bases between them. The DNA of the CDR3 is TGCGCCAGCAGCCAAGATGGGAGGGCCACTGAAGCTTTCTTT. Residues: CASSQDGRATEAFF.

This clone showed up just a few times. This chain uses TRBV6-2 or TRBV6-3 with TRBJ2-7; D not certain. The germline V gene has CDR1 MNHEY and CDR2 SVGEGT. V lost 3 bases and J 1 base, leaving 16 bases between the germline ends. The CDR3 covers 16 residues. The CDR3 sequence is CASSYGQEPASYEQYF. CDR3 nucleotides: TGTGCCAGCAGTTATGGTCAGGAGCCAGCTTCCTACGAGCAGTACTTC.

This chain joins TRBV7-5 and TRBJ1-3; the table's D call, TRBD1, has no DNA check behind it. TRBV7-5 is termed a pseudogene. This CDR3 is built from 20 residues. The CDR3 sequence is CARSPLWGRLSPPSGNTIYF. As DNA, the CDR3 is TGTGCCAGAAGCCCCCTCTGGGGGCGCCTATCTCCCCCCTCTGGAAACACCATATATTTT.

The chain joins TRBV6-5 to TRBJ2-5; D possibly matches TRBD1 or TRBD2 (5 bases each). The CDR3 has 13 residues. V dropped 6 bases and J dropped 12 bases, with 20 bases sitting between them. Per germline, CDR1 MNHEY and CDR2 SVGAGI. CDR3 residues: CASRIGAAGSEYF. Here the CDR3 DNA reads TGTGCCAGCAGGATCGGGGCTGCAGGCAGCGAGTACTTC.

V and J are TRBV27 and TRBJ2-1, with D perhaps TRBD2 (5 bases). The CDR3 contains 15 residues. With 4 bases removed from V and 5 bases from J, the gap between germline ends came to 15 bases. Germline V gene lookup returns CDR1 MNHEY and CDR2 SMNVEV (reference sequence). In DNA, the CDR3 is TGTGCCAGCAGTTCCCTTTTGGGAGAGGACAATGAGCAGTTCTTC. Translating it yields CASSSLLGEDNEQFF.

The rearrangement joins TRBV2 to TRBJ2-2; D call uncertain. Germline CDR1 is SNHLY and CDR2 is FYNNEI. The ends were cut back, 7 bases at V and 6 bases at J, with 6 bases in the middle. The CDR3 loop spans 11 amino acids. Here the CDR3 reads CASKDAGELFF. CDR3 bases: TGTGCCAGCAAAGACGCCGGGGAGCTGTTTTTT.

The chain joins TRBV5-8 to TRBJ2-1; 9 bases match TRBD2. Trimming removed 3 bases from V and 2 bases from J; junction bases left unmatched: 3. The germline V gene encodes CDR1 SGHTS and CDR2 YDEGEE. This CDR3 is 15 amino acids long. The CDR3 loop is CASSYLAGAYNEQFF. The CDR3, as DNA: TGTGCCAGCAGCTACTTAGCGGGAGCCTACAATGAGCAGTTCTTC.

This chain links TRBV19 with TRBJ2-1, with a possible D match to TRBD1 (5 bases). The germline V gene has CDR1 LNHDA and CDR2 SQIVND (reference sequence). The CDR3 has 15 residues. V was cut by 1 base and J by 0 bases, with 7 bases left in between. DNA for the CDR3: TGTGCCAGTAGTATAGGGGGCCGCTCCTACAATGAGCAGTTCTTC. As protein: CASSIGGRSYNEQFF. Full variable domain (rest looked up from reference TRBV19 and TRBJ2-1): DGGITQSPKYLFRKEGQNVTLSCEQNLNHDAMYWYRQDPGQGLRLIYYSQIVNDFQKGDIAEGYSVSREKKESFPLTVTSAQKNPTAFYLCASSIGGRSYNEQFFGPGTRLTVL.

The J gene is TRBJ2-3, the V gene TRBV6-5, with TRBD2 as a possible D gene (7 bases). The V end was cut by 7 bases, the J end by 4 bases, with 15 bases between. The germline V gene encodes CDR1 MNHEY and CDR2 SVGAGI. The CDR3 is 14 residues long. CDR3: CASTEGGSADTQYF. CDR3 nucleotides: TGTGCCAGCACCGAGGGGGGGAGTGCAGATACGCAGTATTTT.

The gene calls are TRBV5-6 and TRBJ2-5; a weak D match, TRBD2 (5 bases). The germline gives CDR1 SGHDT, CDR2 YYEEEE. The CDR3 sequence is 14 residues long. Trimming removed 1 base from V and 3 bases from J, with 10 bases in between. CDR3 protein: CASSLRFGKETQYF. The CDR3, as DNA: TGTGCCAGCAGCTTGCGATTCGGGAAAGAGACCCAGTACTTC.

The chain links TRBV11-3 to TRBJ1-2, with 10 positions matching TRBD1. The V segment lost 5 bases and the J segment 5 bases; nucleotides outside the gene matches: 5. Germline V lookup: CDR1 SGHNT, CDR2 YENEEA. CDR3 length: 14 amino acids. CDR3 region: CASSAGTGAYGYTF. CDR3 nucleotides: TGTGCCAGCAGCGCCGGGACAGGGGCTTATGGCTACACCTTC.

The V gene is TRBV5-6, the J gene TRBJ1-6; a weak D match, TRBD1 (5 bases). V gave up 1 base and J gave up 8 bases, with 10 bases separating them. This CDR3 region has 14 residues. CDR1 is SGHDT, CDR2 YYEEEE, per germline. The CDR3 DNA reads as TGTGCCAGCAGCTTGAGCCAGGGTCATTCACCCCTCCACTTT. This gives the protein CASSLSQGHSPLHF.

This chain joins TRBV4-1 and TRBJ1-6; no reliable D call. The CDR3 contains 12 residues. Germline CDR1 and CDR2: MGHRA and YSYEKL. Trimming cost V 1 base and J 10 bases, with 5 bases left between them. The CDR3 region is CASSQGGSPLHF. The CDR3, as DNA: TGCGCCAGCAGCCAAGGAGGGTCACCCCTCCACTTT.

The chain joins TRBV6-4 to TRBJ2-5; D could derive from TRBD1 or TRBD2 (5 bases each). With 6 bases removed from V and 4 bases from J, the gap between germline ends came to 12 bases. The length of the CDR3 is 13 residues. The V gene's germline CDR1 is MRHNA and CDR2 SNTAGT. The CDR3 is CASSLRERETQYF. The CDR3 coding sequence is TGTGCCAGCAGCCTCAGGGAGAGAGAGACCCAGTACTTC.

The chain is built from TRBV30 and TRBJ1-4; D unclear. V was cut by 0 bases and J by 4 bases, with 6 bases left in between. Germline V gene sequence: CDR1 GTSNPN, CDR2 SVGIG (reference sequence). This CDR3 region has 13 residues. The CDR3: CAWSVLRNEKLFF. The CDR3 DNA reads TGTGCCTGGAGTGTTCTCCGTAATGAAAAACTGTTTTTT.

J is TRBJ2-2 and V is TRBV6-1; no clear D gene. Germline CDR1 reads MNHNS; CDR2 reads SASEGT. Trimming cost V 1 base and J 6 bases, with 6 bases left between them. The length of the CDR3 is 13 residues. The CDR3 DNA follows: TGTGCCAGCAGTGAAGAAGGCGCCGGGGAGCTGTTTTTT. This translates into CASSEEGAGELFF.

The V and J genes are TRBV11-2 and TRBJ1-3; D gene unclear. Germline lookup yields CDR1 SGHAT and CDR2 FQNNGV. The germline V and J ends were trimmed by 3 bases and 3 bases, with 9 bases remaining between them. This CDR3 has 14 amino acids. CDR3 in DNA: TGTGCCAGCAGCTTCACCGCGGTTGGAAACACCATATATTTT. Its protein product is CASSFTAVGNTIYF.